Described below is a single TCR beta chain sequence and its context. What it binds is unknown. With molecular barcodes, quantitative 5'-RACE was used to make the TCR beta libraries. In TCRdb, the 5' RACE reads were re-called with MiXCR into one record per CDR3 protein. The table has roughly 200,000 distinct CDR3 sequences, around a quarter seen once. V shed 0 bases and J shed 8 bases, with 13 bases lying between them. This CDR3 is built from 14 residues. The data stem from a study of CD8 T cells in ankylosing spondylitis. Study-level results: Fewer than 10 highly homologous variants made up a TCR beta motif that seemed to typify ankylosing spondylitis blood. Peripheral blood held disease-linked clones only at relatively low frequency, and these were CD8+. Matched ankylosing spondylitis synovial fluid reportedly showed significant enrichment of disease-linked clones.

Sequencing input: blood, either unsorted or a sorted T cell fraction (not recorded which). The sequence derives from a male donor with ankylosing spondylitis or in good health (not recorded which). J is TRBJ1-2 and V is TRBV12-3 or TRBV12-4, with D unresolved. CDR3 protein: CASSLARGFHGYTF. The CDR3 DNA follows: TGTGCCAGCAGTTTAGCCCGGGGTTTCCACGGCTACACCTTC.